In this sample, the clone carrying this T cell receptor (beta chain) turned up a few times. The assay was immunoSEQ multiplex PCR, and TCRdb's table has in-frame clones only and misses some. The data hold 40,000 to 55,000 clones, with roughly nine tenths observed a single time. The data stem from a study of T cell changes during pregnancy in multiple sclerosis. The germline V gene has CDR1 LNHDA and CDR2 SQIVND (reference sequence). With V trimmed by 3 bases and J by 7 bases, 3 bases remained unmatched. CDR3 size: 13 residues. This TCR was sampled from a female donor with multiple sclerosis, enrolled in a pregnancy study. Material: CD4+ T cells from peripheral blood mononuclear cells, obtained in the first trimester of pregnancy. V gene TRBV19 combines with J gene TRBJ1-1, with 9 bases aligning to TRBD1. Written as DNA, the CDR3 is TGTGCCAGTAGTATCCAGGGACAGGGTGAAGCTTTCTTT. Its translation: CASSIQGQGEAFF.